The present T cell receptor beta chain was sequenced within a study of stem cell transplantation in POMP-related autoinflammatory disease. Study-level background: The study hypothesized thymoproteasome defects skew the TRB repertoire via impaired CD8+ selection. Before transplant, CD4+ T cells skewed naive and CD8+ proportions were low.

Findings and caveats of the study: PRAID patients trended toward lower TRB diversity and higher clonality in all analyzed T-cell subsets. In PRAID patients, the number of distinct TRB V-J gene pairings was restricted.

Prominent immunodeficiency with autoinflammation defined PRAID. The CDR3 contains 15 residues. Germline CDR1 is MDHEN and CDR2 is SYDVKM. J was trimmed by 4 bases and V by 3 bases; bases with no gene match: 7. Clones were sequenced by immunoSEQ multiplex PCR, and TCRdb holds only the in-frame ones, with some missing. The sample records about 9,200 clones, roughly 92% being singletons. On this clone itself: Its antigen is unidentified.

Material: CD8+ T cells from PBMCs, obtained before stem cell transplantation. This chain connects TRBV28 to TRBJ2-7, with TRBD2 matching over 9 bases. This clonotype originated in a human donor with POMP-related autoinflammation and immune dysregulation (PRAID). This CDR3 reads CASSLAGGPSYEQYF. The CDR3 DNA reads TGTGCCAGCAGTTTGGCGGGAGGGCCTTCTTACGAGCAGTACTTC. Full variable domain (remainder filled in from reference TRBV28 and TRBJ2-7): DVKVTQSSRYLVKRTGEKVFLECVQDMDHENMFWYRQDPGLGLRLIYFSYDVKMKEKGDIPEGYSVSREKKERFSLILESASTNQTSMYLCASSLAGGPSYEQYFGPGTRLTVT.